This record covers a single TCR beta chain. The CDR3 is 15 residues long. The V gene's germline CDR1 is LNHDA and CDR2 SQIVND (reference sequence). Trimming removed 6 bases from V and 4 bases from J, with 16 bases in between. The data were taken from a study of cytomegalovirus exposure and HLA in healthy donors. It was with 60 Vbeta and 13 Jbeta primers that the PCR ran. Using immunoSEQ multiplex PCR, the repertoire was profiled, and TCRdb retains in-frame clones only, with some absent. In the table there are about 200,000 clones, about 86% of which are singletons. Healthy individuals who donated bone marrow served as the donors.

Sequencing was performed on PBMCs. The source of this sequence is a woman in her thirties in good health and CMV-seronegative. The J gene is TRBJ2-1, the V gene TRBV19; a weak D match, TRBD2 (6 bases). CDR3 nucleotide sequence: TGTGCCAGTAGCCCTTCCCCGGGAGTATACAATGAGCAGTTCTTC. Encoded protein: CASSPSPGVYNEQFF.